This TCR beta chain was identified in a study of Ad26.COV2.S vaccination and SARS-CoV-2 variants. Overall study context: Once or twice, 56 days apart, Ad26.COV2.S was delivered intramuscularly.

The protocol was immunoSEQ multiplex PCR, while the TCRdb copy is restricted to in-frame clones and leaves out a portion. Of about 390,000 clones detected, approximately 86% appear once; the ten largest clones hold about 3.6%. On this clone: No antigen is known for it.

Treatment indicated: over 15 received Ad26.COV2.S at low or high dose, single or two shots; about 5 received placebo; per-sample allocation not given. Samples were taken on day 63 after the first vaccine or placebo injection. Expression of Wuhan-strain SARS-CoV-2 spike came from the Ad26 vector that formed the vaccine. Study-level points and caveats: Reports say spike-specific CD8+ and CD4+ T cell responses covered substantial breadth after vaccination. Breadth and depth estimates from TCRs may understate total T cell responses.

The sample in question was peripheral blood, obtained in a trial of Ad26.COV2.S vaccine versus placebo. The clonotype originates from a person aged 18-60 years who received the Ad26.COV2.S COVID-19 vaccine or a placebo.

DNA for the CDR3: TGCGCCAGCAGCCAGTGGGGGTCGCCGAACACCGGGGAGCTGTTTTTT. It encodes CASSQWGSPNTGELFF. The rearrangement uses TRBV4-1 and TRBJ2-2; D tentatively reads TRBD1 or TRBD2 (5 bases each). This CDR3 comprises 16 residues. Germline values: CDR1 MGHRA, CDR2 YSYEKL. V was trimmed by 3 bases and J by 0 bases, leaving 11 bases between them.